Included here is one TCR beta chain sequence, with context. The target antigen is unknown. This sample is drawn from a study of T-cell reconstitution after alpha-beta-depleted transplantation in children. Preparation of the TCRbeta library used unique molecular identifiers. TCRdb re-called the PCR reads with MiXCR, one entry per CDR3 protein. The sample has about a million distinct CDR3 sequences; 25% to 30% are singletons. Germline loops: CDR1 DFQATT, CDR2 SNEGSKA (reference sequence). The CDR3 runs 15 residues. The V end was cut by 6 bases, the J end by 0 bases, with 15 bases between. Study-wide results and caveats: One year post-transplant, T-cell counts and diversity were largely derived from T cells produced anew. Several hundred rapidly expanded clones from non-depleted graft cells reportedly supplied alpha-beta T cells about two months post-transplant. There were some patients whose high TCRbeta diversity at day 60 came from surviving recipient T cells and thymic progenitors.

The V gene is TRBV20-1, the J gene TRBJ1-5, with D possibly matching TRBD1 (6 bases). The starting material was PBMCs, mostly from graft donor cells, obtained 360 days after TCRalphabeta/CD19-depleted stem cell transplant. The TCR was taken from a boy under two years old who had a stem cell transplant for SCID, so the T cells may come from the graft donor. The CDR3, as DNA: TGCAGTGCGACTTCACAGGGATTTAGCAATCAGCCCCAGCATTTT. It specifies CSATSQGFSNQPQHF.